A single sample gave rise to the 13 T cell receptor beta chains below, sequenced in a study of blood T cell repertoires in COVID-19. Sequenced by immunoSEQ multiplex PCR; TCRdb stores in-frame clones only, minus some. The table lists roughly 140,000 clones, just under 85% of them singletons. The sequenced sample was PBMCs or T cells enriched from blood (not recorded which). The receptors here all came from a woman aged 40-49 years who had recovered from COVID-19.

J is TRBJ1-2 and V is TRBV19; 9 bases map to TRBD1. The CDR3 consists of 14 residues. CDR1 LNHDA and CDR2 SQIVND come from the germline V gene (reference sequence). V shed 7 bases and J 7 bases; nucleotides not matched to a gene: 10. The CDR3 nucleotides are TGTGCCAGTACCGTAACAGGGGGCGCCGGTGGCTACACCTTC. Translation: CASTVTGGAGGYTF.

The chain combines TRBV13 with TRBJ2-1; 8 bases fit TRBD2. V lost 4 bases, J lost 8 bases, and 10 bases stayed unmatched. Germline CDR1 and CDR2: PRHDT and FYEKMQ (reference sequence). This CDR3 is built from 15 residues. The CDR3 region has the DNA TGTGCCAGCAGCTCCCCTGGCGGGGGGCAAGATGAGCAGTTCTTC. It translates to CASSSPGGGQDEQFF.

The rearrangement joins TRBV2 to TRBJ2-5; tentative D call: TRBD1 (6 bases). Germline V lookup: CDR1 SNHLY, CDR2 FYNNEI. This CDR3 comprises 15 residues. Trimming left V 3 bases short and J 7 bases short, with 18 bases between. The CDR3 reads CASSDVAGEFGTQYF. Here the CDR3 DNA reads TGTGCCAGCAGTGATGTCGCAGGGGAGTTTGGGACCCAGTACTTC.

The rearrangement joins TRBV7-9 to TRBJ2-7; possible D gene TRBD2, 5 bases. The V end lost 6 bases, the J end lost 2 bases, and 8 bases lay between the germline ends. Germline lookup yields CDR1 SEHNR and CDR2 FQNEAQ (reference sequence). CDR3 size: 12 residues. The CDR3 DNA follows: TGTGCCAGCAGAAACGGGACCTACGAGCAGTACTTC. This translates into CASRNGTYEQYF.

The chain carries TRBV5-1 and TRBJ2-2, with TRBD2 matching 11 bases. This CDR3 contains 15 residues. Germline-derived CDR1 and CDR2 are SGHRS and YFSETQ. Trimming at V came to 2 bases and at J to 3 bases, leaving 0 bases not matched to a gene. The CDR3 DNA follows: TGCGCCAGCAGCTTACTAGCGGGAGACACCGGGGAGCTGTTTTTT. Its translation is CASSLLAGDTGELFF.

This chain links TRBV19 with TRBJ2-1, with TRBD2 identical over 10 bases. This CDR3 contains 14 residues. V was pared by 8 bases and J by 3 bases, with 4 bases of the junction left unmatched. CDR1 and CDR2 from the germline V gene are LNHDA and SQIVND (reference sequence). The CDR3 DNA is TGTGCCAGTCGTCTAGCGGGAGACTACAATGAGCAGTTCTTC. Amino acids: CASRLAGDYNEQFF.

This chain joins TRBV4-1 and TRBJ1-6, with 9 bases aligning to TRBD1. The V gene's germline CDR1 is MGHRA and CDR2 YSYEKL. The CDR3 extends over 14 amino acids. V gave up 5 bases and J gave up 7 bases; unmatched junction bases: 3. The CDR3 protein is CASSAGQGNSPLHF. In DNA form, the CDR3 reads TGCGCCAGCAGCGCGGGACAGGGAAATTCACCCCTCCACTTT.

This clone came up many times. The chain recombines TRBV12-5 with TRBJ2-5, with 9 nucleotides matching TRBD1. V lost 6 bases to trimming and J lost 5 bases; unmatched junction nucleotides: 10. Germline V CDR1 and CDR2: LGHNT, FRNRAP. This CDR3 is built from 15 residues. CDR3 loop: CASGPGQGSGETQYF. CDR3 nucleotide sequence: TGTGCTAGTGGCCCGGGACAGGGTTCGGGGGAGACCCAGTACTTC. Full variable domain (missing parts from reference TRBV12-5 and TRBJ2-5): DARVTQTPRHKVTEMGQEVTMRCQPILGHNTVFWYRQTMMQGLELLAYFRNRAPLDDSGMPKDRFSAEMPDATLATLKIQPSEPRDSAVYFCASGPGQGSGETQYFGPGTRLLVL.

The DNA of the CDR3 is TGCGCCAGCAGCTCCCGACTAGCAAATGAGTACGAGCAGTACTTC. This codes for CASSSRLANEYEQYF. J is TRBJ2-7 and V is TRBV4-1; 7 nucleotides line up with TRBD2. Germline V gene sequence: CDR1 MGHRA, CDR2 YSYEKL. The CDR3 is 15 amino acids. V lost 5 bases to trimming and J lost 4 bases; unmatched junction nucleotides: 11.

The chain uses TRBV2 and TRBJ2-7; 7 nucleotides line up with TRBD2. Germline V gene data show CDR1 as SNHLY and CDR2 as FYNNEI. V lost 7 bases to trimming and J lost 4 bases; unmatched junction nucleotides: 13. The CDR3 has 15 residues. CDR3 bases: TGTGCCAGCAAGCTAGCGGTGCGTGAACCTTACGAGCAGTACTTC. It specifies CASKLAVREPYEQYF.

The J gene is TRBJ1-6, the V gene TRBV5-6; D is undetermined. Germline V CDR1 and CDR2: SGHDT, YYEEEE. Trimming cost V 4 bases and J 5 bases, with 13 bases left between them. CDR3 length: 15 residues. CDR3 sequence reads: CASSGAAPDNSPLHF. In DNA form, the CDR3 reads TGTGCCAGCAGCGGTGCGGCCCCTGATAATTCACCCCTCCACTTT.

The chain recombines TRBV5-1 with TRBJ2-3, with TRBD2 matching 8 bases. This CDR3 contains 13 residues. The V and J ends lost 2 bases and 5 bases, in that order; junction bases with no gene match: 1. In germline, CDR1 is SGHRS, CDR2 YFSETQ. The CDR3: CASSFAGGDTQYF. CDR3 DNA: TGCGCCAGCAGCTTCGCGGGGGGAGATACGCAGTATTTT. Full variable domain (outside the CDR3, taken from reference TRBV5-1 and TRBJ2-3): KAGVTQTPRYLIKTRGQQVTLSCSPISGHRSVSWYQQTPGQGLQFLFEYFSETQRNKGNFPGRFSGRQFSNSRSEMNVSTLELGDSALYLCASSFAGGDTQYFGPGTRLTVL.

The J gene is TRBJ2-5, the V gene TRBV9; 7 nucleotides match TRBD1. The V gene's germline CDR1 is SGDLS and CDR2 YYNGEE. This CDR3 spans 14 amino acids. J was trimmed by 5 bases and V by 4 bases; bases with no gene match: 8. CDR3 in amino acids: CASSLKGADETQYF. The CDR3 bases are TGTGCCAGCAGCCTAAAGGGGGCCGACGAGACCCAGTACTTC.